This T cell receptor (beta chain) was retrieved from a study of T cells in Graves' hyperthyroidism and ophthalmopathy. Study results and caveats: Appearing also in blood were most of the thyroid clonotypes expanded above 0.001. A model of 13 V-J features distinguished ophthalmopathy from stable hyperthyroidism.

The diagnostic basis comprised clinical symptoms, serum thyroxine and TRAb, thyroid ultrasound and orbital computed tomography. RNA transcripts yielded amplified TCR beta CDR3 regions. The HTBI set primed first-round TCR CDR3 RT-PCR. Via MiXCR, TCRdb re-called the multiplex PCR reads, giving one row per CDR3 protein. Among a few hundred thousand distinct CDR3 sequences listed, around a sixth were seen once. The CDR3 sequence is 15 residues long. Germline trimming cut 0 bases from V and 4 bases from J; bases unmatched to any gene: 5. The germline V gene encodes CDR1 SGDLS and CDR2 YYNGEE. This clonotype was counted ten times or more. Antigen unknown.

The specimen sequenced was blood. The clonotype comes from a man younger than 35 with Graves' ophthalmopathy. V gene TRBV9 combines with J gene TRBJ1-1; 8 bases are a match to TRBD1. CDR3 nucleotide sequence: TGTGCCAGCAGCGTAGGAACAGGGGGGAGCACTGAAGCTTTCTTT. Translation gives CASSVGTGGSTEAFF.